This T cell receptor beta chain was sequenced during a study of blood T cells in healthy people across ages. A second PCR, run for roughly 7 to 12 cycles, used a sample-barcoded 5' primer plus a J-beta primer mix. TCRdb independently ran MiXCR on the 5' RACE reads; one entry per CDR3 protein. The sample holds hundreds of thousands of distinct CDR3 sequences, approximately 31% seen once. The source material was blood. The sequence was collected from an elderly woman in good health.

CDR3 sequence reads: CSALRGFDTGELFF. The CDR3 coding sequence is TGCAGTGCCTTGAGGGGATTTGACACCGGGGAGCTGTTTTTT. The V call is TRBV20-1, the J call TRBJ2-2; D might be TRBD1 or TRBD2, each matching 5 bases. Germline assignment: CDR1 DFQATT and CDR2 SNEGSKA (reference sequence). This CDR3 has 14 residues. The V end was cut by 6 bases, the J end by 3 bases, with 14 bases between.